The entry that follows covers one T cell receptor (beta chain) sequence. No antigen is known for it. With the ViraFEST assay, the study expanded antigen-specific CD4+ T cells using viral peptide pools, then sequenced them. After roughly ten days in culture, the CD4+ T cells were isolated. Vaccinated recipients, who were negative for nucleocapsid antibodies, had no history of SARS-CoV-2 infection. Trimming removed 5 bases from V and 5 bases from J, with 15 bases in between. The germline CDR1 and CDR2 sequences are SEHNR and FQNEAQ (reference sequence). This CDR3 comprises 14 residues. The sample comes from a study of vaccination effects on CD4 cells after COVID-19. At the level of the study: The vaccine given was either BNT162b2 or mRNA-1273, in two doses.

Study-wide results and limits: Pronounced clonal contraction occurred in clones induced by infection and by vaccine late after vaccination.

Assay used: immunoSEQ multiplex PCR; TCRdb lists only in-frame clones, some missing. The sample yields 60,000 to 65,000 clones, about 71% seen once. This TCR came from a human donor who received a COVID-19 vaccine. The V gene is TRBV7-9, the J gene TRBJ2-5, with D tentatively TRBD2 (6 bases). Material: CD4+ T cells from PBMCs cultured with HCoV-OC43 spike peptides, obtained before COVID-19 vaccination. Subset of the sample: HCoV-OC43 spike overlapping peptide pool stimulation. The CDR3: CASSPLGGSETQYF. The CDR3 nucleotides are TGTGCCAGCAGCCCCCTCGGGGGTTCGGAGACCCAGTACTTC. The whole variable domain, remainder taken from reference TRBV7-9 and TRBJ2-5, is DTGVSQNPRHKITKRGQNVTFRCDPISEHNRLYWYRQTLGQGPEFLTYFQNEAQLEKSRLLSDRFSAERPKGSFSTLEIQRTEQGDSAMYLCASSPLGGSETQYFGPGTRLLVL.